This T cell receptor (beta chain) appears in the sequencing data of a study of T-cell memory formation after mild COVID-19. This clonotype occurred a few times. Trimming cost V 3 bases and J 0 bases, with 18 bases left between them. Germline V gene data show CDR1 as SGHAT and CDR2 as FQNNGV. CDR3 length: 18 residues. MiXCR was run by TCRdb on the 5' RACE reads, yielding one entry per CDR3 protein. Found here are approximately 480,000 distinct CDR3 sequences, 15% to 20% of them singletons; the top ten hold 9% to 15%. The source of this sequence is an adult woman who had mild COVID-19 (a few samples of this study predate the infection). Cell type and time point are not known. Sequenced: PBMCs or a T cell subset sorted from them (not recorded which). The V and J genes are TRBV11-2 and TRBJ2-4; D is unclear. CDR3 sequence (DNA): TGTGCCAGCAGCTTCTCCGGTCCACTGGATCTAGCCAAAAACATTCAGTACTTC. This sequence encodes CASSFSGPLDLAKNIQYF.